A single sample gave rise to the 25 T cell receptor beta chains below, sequenced in a study of beta chain features in type 1 diabetes. Study outcomes and limitations: People with Type 1 diabetes carried modestly yet significantly shorter TCRB CDR3s in all four CD4+ subsets.

TCRB transcripts that were expressed got sequenced, as all of the isolated RNA had been reverse transcribed. TCRdb's table, derived via immunoSEQ multiplex PCR, lists solely in-frame clones and lacks some. The top ten hold approximately 0.015% of the sample, which has more than 250,000 clones, about 15% seen once. The antigens of these receptors remain unknown. Sequenced sample: naive CD4+ T cells from blood. These receptor sequences come from a man younger than 30 with type 1 diabetes.

The chain carries TRBV30 and TRBJ2-3; perhaps TRBD1 as D (6 bases). V was trimmed by 5 bases and J by 3 bases, leaving 9 bases between them. The CDR3 covers 12 residues. Germline CDR1 GTSNPN, CDR2 SVGIG (reference sequence). The CDR3 is CAWETGTDTQYF. The CDR3 DNA is TGTGCCTGGGAGACAGGTACAGATACGCAGTATTTT.

This clone was found a few times. V and J are TRBV6-1 and TRBJ2-5, with 14 bases identical to TRBD2. This CDR3 comprises 17 residues. Trimming removed 4 bases from V and 0 bases from J; junction bases left unmatched: 4. Germline CDR1 is MNHNS and CDR2 is SASEGT. CDR3 sequence: CASSGRTSGRHQETQYF. The CDR3 DNA reads as TGTGCCAGCAGTGGGAGGACTAGCGGGAGGCACCAAGAGACCCAGTACTTC.

The rearrangement joins TRBV10-3 to TRBJ1-2; 7 bases map to TRBD1. Losses at the gene ends were 2 bases for V and 7 bases for J; bases not matched to a gene: 10. CDR3 length: 15 amino acids. Germline CDR1 ENHRY, CDR2 SYGVKD. CDR3 DNA: TGTGCCATCAGTGAGGGCCAAGGGGGCGATGGTGGCTACACCTTC. Its protein is CAISEGQGGDGGYTF.

This chain uses TRBV2 with TRBJ1-5; no definite D call. The germline V gene encodes CDR1 SNHLY and CDR2 FYNNEI. V gave up 6 bases and J gave up 5 bases, with 11 bases separating them. The CDR3 spans 13 residues. CDR3 amino acids: CASSSGSDQPQHF. The CDR3 DNA is TGTGCCAGCAGCTCCGGGTCGGATCAGCCCCAGCATTTT.

Only a few counts were recorded for this clone. V gene TRBV9 combines with J gene TRBJ2-1, with 8 bases aligning to TRBD2. The J segment lost 4 bases and the V segment lost 3 bases, leaving 6 bases of the junction unmatched. Per the germline V gene, CDR1 is SGDLS and CDR2 is YYNGEE. This CDR3 has 15 amino acids. The CDR3 region is CASSDRTSSYNEQFF. The CDR3 bases are TGTGCCAGCAGCGATAGGACTAGCTCGTACAATGAGCAGTTCTTC.

The chain employs TRBV4-1 and TRBJ2-3; 9 bases align to TRBD2. V shed 0 bases, J shed 2 bases, and the junction held 9 bases outside the gene matches. Germline V gives CDR1 MGHRA, CDR2 YSYEKL. The length of the CDR3 is 18 residues. In nucleotides, the CDR3 is TGCGCCAGCAGCCAAGACAGAGGTAGCGGGAGAGTCACAGATACGCAGTATTTT. Its protein is CASSQDRGSGRVTDTQYF.

This clone was observed a few times. The chain employs TRBV30 and TRBJ2-7; 7 nucleotides line up with TRBD2. V trimming: 3 bases; J trimming: 5 bases; junction bases outside the gene matches: 7. Germline CDR1 is GTSNPN and CDR2 is SVGIG (reference sequence). This CDR3 comprises 13 residues. CDR3 protein: CAWSWGGRDEQYF. The CDR3 nucleotides are TGTGCCTGGAGCTGGGGGGGGAGGGACGAGCAGTACTTC.

The J gene is TRBJ2-3, the V gene TRBV15, with 10 bases that match TRBD2. Germline CDR1 reads LNHNV; CDR2 reads YYDKDF (reference sequence). After removal of 0 bases from V and 10 bases from J, the junction contained 7 bases not matched to a gene. The CDR3 runs 15 residues. CDR3 protein: CATSRDGTSVTSQYF. As DNA, the CDR3 is TGTGCCACCAGCAGAGATGGGACTAGCGTTACGTCGCAGTATTTT.

V is TRBV5-4 and J is TRBJ1-2, with TRBD1 matching 9 bases. V gave up 4 bases and J gave up 8 bases; unmatched junction bases: 6. Per the germline V gene, CDR1 is SGHNT and CDR2 is YYREEE (reference sequence). This CDR3 spans 13 amino acids. The CDR3 is CASSLTGGEGYTF. The DNA of the CDR3 is TGTGCCAGCAGCCTTACAGGGGGCGAGGGCTACACCTTC.

This clone was detected a few times. The sample has other DNA sequences that encode this CDR3 too. The CDR3 DNA follows: TGTGCCTGGAGTGTCCTCTCTGGAAACACCATATATTTT. Translating it yields CAWSVLSGNTIYF. The gene calls are TRBV30 and TRBJ1-3; D remains unclear. V was shortened by 0 bases and J by 0 bases, with 3 bases between the two germline ends. Per the germline V gene, CDR1 is GTSNPN and CDR2 is SVGIG (reference sequence). There are 13 residues in the CDR3. The full variable domain, with the rest looked up from reference TRBV30 and TRBJ1-3, is SQTIHQWPATLVQPVGSPLSLECTVEGTSNPNLYWYRQAAGRGLQLLFYSVGIGQISSEVPQNLSASRPQDRQFILSSKKLLLSDSGFYLCAWSVLSGNTIYFGEGSWLTVV.

This sequence joins TRBV29-1 and TRBJ2-7; a weak D match, TRBD2 (6 bases). The V gene lost 8 bases and the J gene lost 10 bases, with 18 bases spanning the gap. Germline V gene data show CDR1 as SQVTM and CDR2 as ANQGSEA. The CDR3 is made up of 11 amino acids. The CDR3 reads CSHGDGGRQYF. CDR3 sequence (DNA): TGCAGCCATGGGGACGGGGGTAGACAGTACTTC.

This clone turned up a few times. Other DNA sequences in the same sample also yield this CDR3. The chain combines TRBV11-2 with TRBJ1-5, with 8 bases that match TRBD1. With V trimmed by 5 bases and J by 7 bases, 4 bases remained unmatched. The CDR3 loop spans 13 amino acids. Germline CDR1 reads SGHAT; CDR2 reads FQNNGV. CDR3 amino acids: CASSLDRGQPQHF. The DNA of the CDR3 is TGTGCCAGCAGCCTCGACAGGGGCCAGCCCCAGCATTTT.

This chain links TRBV7-9 with TRBJ2-7; 7 positions agree with TRBD1. Germline V CDR1 and CDR2: SEHNR, FQNEAQ (reference sequence). The V segment lost 6 bases and the J segment 4 bases; nucleotides outside the gene matches: 9. The CDR3 is 14 residues long. CDR3 sequence: CASSRGQGQYEQYF. In DNA form, the CDR3 reads TGTGCCAGCAGTAGGGGGCAGGGACAGTACGAGCAGTACTTC. The complete variable domain, with remaining parts taken from reference TRBV7-9 and TRBJ2-7, reads DTGVSQNPRHKITKRGQNVTFRCDPISEHNRLYWYRQTLGQGPEFLTYFQNEAQLEKSRLLSDRFSAERPKGSFSTLEIQRTEQGDSAMYLCASSRGQGQYEQYFGPGTRLTVT.

The chain's CDR3 is CARIGVTDTQYF. CDR3 coding DNA: TGCGCCAGGATTGGAGTCACAGATACGCAGTATTTT. V usage is TRBV5-1 and J usage is TRBJ2-3; D remains unclear. From germline, CDR1 is SGHRS and CDR2 YFSETQ. V was shortened by 8 bases and J by 2 bases, with 9 bases between the two germline ends. The CDR3 loop spans 12 amino acids.

This clone turned up a few times. The chain is built from TRBV4-3 and TRBJ1-2, with 9 bases lining up with TRBD1. The CDR3 covers 16 residues. Germline V gives CDR1 LGHNA, CDR2 YSLEER. Trimming took 0 bases from V and 7 from J; bases not matched to a gene: 9. CDR3: CASSQDFSGTGSGYTF. The CDR3, as DNA: TGCGCCAGCAGCCAAGATTTTTCTGGGACAGGGTCTGGCTACACCTTC.

This clone was detected a few times. This sequence joins TRBV29-1 and TRBJ1-1; tentatively, D is TRBD1 (5 bases). Trimming left V 4 bases short and J 0 bases short, with 9 bases between. The CDR3 covers 13 residues. Germline CDR1 SQVTM, CDR2 ANQGSEA. The CDR3 region has the DNA TGCAGCGTTGCGGGACTCATGAACACTGAAGCTTTCTTT. Encoded protein: CSVAGLMNTEAFF. Filled out from reference TRBV29-1 and TRBJ1-1, the complete variable domain reads SAVISQKPSRDICQRGTSLTIQCQVDSQVTMMFWYRQQPGQSLTLIATANQGSEATYESGFVIDKFPISRPNLTFSTLTVSNMSPEDSSIYLCSVAGLMNTEAFFGQGTRLTVV.

This clone has a handful of counts. The rearrangement links TRBV30 to TRBJ2-7; D might be TRBD2 (5 bases). The V gene lost 4 bases and the J gene lost 2 bases, with 12 bases spanning the gap. The germline V gene has CDR1 GTSNPN and CDR2 SVGIG (reference sequence). The CDR3 covers 13 residues. CDR3 protein: CAWTFGVTYEQYF. For the CDR3, the DNA is TGTGCCTGGACTTTCGGGGTCACCTACGAGCAGTACTTC. Based on the CDR3 plus reference TRBV30 and TRBJ2-7, the full variable domain is SQTIHQWPATLVQPVGSPLSLECTVEGTSNPNLYWYRQAAGRGLQLLFYSVGIGQISSEVPQNLSASRPQDRQFILSSKKLLLSDSGFYLCAWTFGVTYEQYFGPGTRLTVT.

V and J are TRBV12-5 and TRBJ1-5; possibly TRBD1 for D (5 bases). Germline V gene sequence: CDR1 LGHNT, CDR2 FRNRAP. The V end lost 1 base, the J end lost 5 bases, and 21 bases lay between the germline ends. CDR3 length equals 18 residues. CDR3 nucleotide sequence: TGTGCTAGTGGTTTGGATCCTCGCGGACACGGACCTTATCAGCCCCAGCATTTT. The encoded protein is CASGLDPRGHGPYQPQHF.

This clone was seen a few times. The V and J genes are TRBV4-2 and TRBJ1-3; unclear D gene. Germline V CDR1 and CDR2: LGHNA, YNFKEQ. The CDR3 is 16 residues long. Trimming cost V 0 bases and J 3 bases, with 12 bases left between them. The CDR3 DNA follows: TGTGCCAGCAGCCAAGATTGGGAGACTAATGGAAACACCATATATTTT. Translating gives CASSQDWETNGNTIYF.

This rearrangement joins TRBV29-1 to TRBJ2-1, with 14 bases that match TRBD2. The V gene end was trimmed by 4 bases and the J gene end by 7 bases; junction bases not matched to a gene: 9. This CDR3 spans 16 amino acids. Germline CDR1 SQVTM, CDR2 ANQGSEA. The CDR3 region has the DNA TGCAGCGTTGGGAAAGGGACTAGCGGGAGATGGAATGAGCAGTTCTTC. It encodes CSVGKGTSGRWNEQFF.

This clone was seen more than once but under ten times. The chain has TRBV6-6 and TRBJ1-1; a weak D match, TRBD1 (5 bases). This CDR3 comprises 13 residues. V lost 1 base and J 4 bases, leaving 7 bases between the germline ends. Germline-derived CDR1 and CDR2 are MNHNY and SVGAGI (reference sequence). This CDR3 reads CASSYLGGTEAFF. The CDR3 DNA follows: TGTGCCAGCAGTTACTTGGGGGGCACTGAAGCTTTCTTT.

The rearrangement uses TRBV14 and TRBJ1-1; D might be TRBD1 (6 bases). The V gene's germline CDR1 is SGHDN and CDR2 FVKESK. CDR3 length equals 14 residues. Trimming removed 4 bases at V and 4 bases at J, with 13 bases between. The DNA for the CDR3 is TGTGCCAGCAGCCGAAACAGGGTGGCCACTGAAGCTTTCTTT. This sequence encodes CASSRNRVATEAFF.

This chain links TRBV10-3 with TRBJ1-1; D is ambiguous. Germline-derived CDR1 and CDR2 are ENHRY and SYGVKD. The germline V and J ends were trimmed by 4 bases and 0 bases, with 12 bases remaining between them. The CDR3 runs to 15 residues. CDR3 DNA sequence: TGTGCCATCAGTGCACTAGATAACATGAACACTGAAGCTTTCTTT. Encoded protein: CAISALDNMNTEAFF.

This clone was seen only a few times. V and J are TRBV5-4 and TRBJ2-5, with 7 bases identical to TRBD2. V gave up 3 bases and J gave up 3 bases; unmatched junction bases: 2. Looked up from germline, CDR1 is SGHNT and CDR2 is YYREEE (reference sequence). The CDR3 has 13 amino acids. The CDR3 spells CASSSSGEETQYF. The CDR3 DNA reads TGTGCCAGCAGCTCGAGCGGGGAAGAGACCCAGTACTTC.

A few counts support this clone. The J gene is TRBJ1-2, the V gene TRBV5-4, with D possibly TRBD1 on 6 matching bases. The CDR3 runs to 15 residues. Germline lookup yields CDR1 SGHNT and CDR2 YYREEE (reference sequence). Trimming took 5 bases from V and 7 from J, leaving 21 bases between them. CDR3 in amino acids: CASSSLQLRGTGYTF. The DNA of the CDR3 is TGTGCCAGCAGTAGCTTGCAGTTGAGGGGGACTGGCTACACCTTC.